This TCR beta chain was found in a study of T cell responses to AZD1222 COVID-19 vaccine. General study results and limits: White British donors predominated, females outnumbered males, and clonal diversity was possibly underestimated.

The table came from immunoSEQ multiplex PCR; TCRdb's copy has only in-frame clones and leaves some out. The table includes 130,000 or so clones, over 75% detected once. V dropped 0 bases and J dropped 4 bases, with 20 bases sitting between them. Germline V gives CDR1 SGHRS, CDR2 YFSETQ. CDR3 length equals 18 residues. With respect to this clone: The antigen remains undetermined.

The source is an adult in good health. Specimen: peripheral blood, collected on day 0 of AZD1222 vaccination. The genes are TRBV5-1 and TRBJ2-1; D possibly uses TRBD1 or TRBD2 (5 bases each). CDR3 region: CASSLGVRGAGQYNEQFF. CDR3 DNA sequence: TGCGCCAGCAGCTTGGGGGTTCGGGGCGCGGGTCAGTACAATGAGCAGTTCTTC.